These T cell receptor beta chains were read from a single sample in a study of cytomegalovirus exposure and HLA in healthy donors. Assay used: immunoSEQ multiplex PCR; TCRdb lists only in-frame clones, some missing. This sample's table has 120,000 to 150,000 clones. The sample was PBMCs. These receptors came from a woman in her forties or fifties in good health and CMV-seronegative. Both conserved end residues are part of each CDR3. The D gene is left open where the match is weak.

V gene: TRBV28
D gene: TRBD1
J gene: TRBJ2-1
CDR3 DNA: TGTGCCAGCAGTTTTCCGGACAGGATCAACAATGAGCAGTTCTTC
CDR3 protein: CASSFPDRINNEQFF

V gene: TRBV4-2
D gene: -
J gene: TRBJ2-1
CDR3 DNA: TGTGCCAGCAGCCAAGAGAGGGGGTTCGCGGGTCGGTCCTACAATGAGCAGTTCTTC
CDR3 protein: CASSQERGFAGRSYNEQFF

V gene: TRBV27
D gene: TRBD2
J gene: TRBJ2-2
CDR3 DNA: TGTGCCAGCAGCTTAAACTATGGACTAGCCGGGGAGCTGTTTTTT
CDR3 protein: CASSLNYGLAGELFF

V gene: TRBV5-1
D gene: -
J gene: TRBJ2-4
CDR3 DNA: TGCGCCAGCAGCTCCCGACCCTCGGCATTCGGGATTCAGTACTTC
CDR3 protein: CASSSRPSAFGIQYF

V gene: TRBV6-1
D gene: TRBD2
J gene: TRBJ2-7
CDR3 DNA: TGTGCCAGCAGTGAACAGGGACTAGCTTACGAGCAGTACTTC
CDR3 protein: CASSEQGLAYEQYF

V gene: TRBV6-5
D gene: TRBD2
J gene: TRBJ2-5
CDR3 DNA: TGTGCCAGCAGTTACTCGAGGGGCGGGGGAGAGACCCAGTACTTC
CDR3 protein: CASSYSRGGGETQYF

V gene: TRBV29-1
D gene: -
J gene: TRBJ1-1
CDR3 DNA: TGCAGCGTTGGACAGGAAGCCGTCGAAGCTTTCTTT
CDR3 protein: CSVGQEAVEAFF

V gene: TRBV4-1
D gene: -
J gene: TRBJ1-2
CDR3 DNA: TGCGCCAGCAGCCCTTTCTCTTACAGGGTGCCTCCAAGCTACACCTTC
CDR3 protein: CASSPFSYRVPPSYTF

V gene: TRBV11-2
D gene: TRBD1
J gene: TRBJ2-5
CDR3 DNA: TGTGCCAGCAGTCAAACCGGGACAGGGGGATCAGAGACCCAGTACTTC
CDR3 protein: CASSQTGTGGSETQYF

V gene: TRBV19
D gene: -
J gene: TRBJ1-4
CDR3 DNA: TGTGCCAGTAGTTTACAGGACGGATCGTATGAAAAACTGTTTTTT
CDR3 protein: CASSLQDGSYEKLFF

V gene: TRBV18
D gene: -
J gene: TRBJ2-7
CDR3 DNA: TGTGCCAGCTCACCAGAGAGGCAGTTTAGCTCCTACGAGCAGTACTTC
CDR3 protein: CASSPERQFSSYEQYF

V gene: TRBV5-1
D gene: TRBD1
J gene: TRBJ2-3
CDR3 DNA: TGCGCCAGCAGCCCACAGGGGGCGGGTGGAGATACGCAGTATTTT
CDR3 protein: CASSPQGAGGDTQYF

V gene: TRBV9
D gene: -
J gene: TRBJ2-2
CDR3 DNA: TGTGCCAGCAGCCCCGTGAGGGCGAACACCGGGGAGCTGTTTTTT
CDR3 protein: CASSPVRANTGELFF

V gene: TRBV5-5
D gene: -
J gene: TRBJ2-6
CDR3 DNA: TGTGCCAGCAGCCGAGGGTTCAGTGGGGCCAACGTCCTGACTTTC
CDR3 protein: CASSRGFSGANVLTF

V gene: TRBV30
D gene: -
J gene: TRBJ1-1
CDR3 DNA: TGTGCCTGGAGTAGAACAGGTTTTGAAGCTTTCTTT
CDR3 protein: CAWSRTGFEAFF

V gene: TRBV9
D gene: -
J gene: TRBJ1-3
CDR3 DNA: TGTGCCAGCAGATCGGACTGGGAAAACACCATATATTTT
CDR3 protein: CASRSDWENTIYF

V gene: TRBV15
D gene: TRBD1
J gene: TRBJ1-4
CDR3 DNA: TGTGCCACCAGCAGAGACAGGGGGCGGCTTACCAATGAAAAACTGTTTTTT
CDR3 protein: CATSRDRGRLTNEKLFF

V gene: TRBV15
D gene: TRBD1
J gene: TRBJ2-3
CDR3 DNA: TGTGCCACCAGCAGAGATGACAGGGGGCGCGCAGATACGCAGTATTTT
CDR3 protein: CATSRDDRGRADTQYF

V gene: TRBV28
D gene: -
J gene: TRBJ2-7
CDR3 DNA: TGTGCCAGCAGTGGAGGGGGAGCGGGAGAGCAGTACTTC
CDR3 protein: CASSGGGAGEQYF

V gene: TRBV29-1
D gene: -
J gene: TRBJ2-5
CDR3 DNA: TGCAGCGTGGTAGCCCCTCAAGAGACCCAGTACTTC
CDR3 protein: CSVVAPQETQYF

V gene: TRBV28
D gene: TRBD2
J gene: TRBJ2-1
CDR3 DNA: TGTGCCAGCAGTTTGGTGGTTAGGACTAGCGCCACGCGCCAATACAATGAGCAGTTCTTC
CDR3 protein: CASSLVVRTSATRQYNEQFF

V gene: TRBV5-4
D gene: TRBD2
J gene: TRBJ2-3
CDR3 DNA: TGTGCCAGCAGCCCAGTTAGAGCGGGAGGTACAGATACGCAGTATTTT
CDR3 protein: CASSPVRAGGTDTQYF

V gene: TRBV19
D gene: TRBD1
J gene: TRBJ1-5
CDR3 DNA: TGTGCCAGTACAAAACAGGGGGCGGGTCAGCCCCAGCATTTT
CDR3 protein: CASTKQGAGQPQHF

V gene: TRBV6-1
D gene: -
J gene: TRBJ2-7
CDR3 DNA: TGTGCCAGCAGTGAAGAAGGGGAGGGGGCCTACGAGCAGTACTTC
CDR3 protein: CASSEEGEGAYEQYF

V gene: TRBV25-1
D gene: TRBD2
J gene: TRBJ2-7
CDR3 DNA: TGTGCCAGCAGTGAATATCCCACTAGCGCATACACCTACGAGCAGTACTTC
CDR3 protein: CASSEYPTSAYTYEQYF

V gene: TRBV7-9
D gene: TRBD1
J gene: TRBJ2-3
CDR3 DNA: TGTGCCAGCAGCCCATCGGGACAGAATACGCAGTATTTT
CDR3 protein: CASSPSGQNTQYF

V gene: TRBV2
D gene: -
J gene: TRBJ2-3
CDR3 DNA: TGTGCCAGCAGCGCCAGGCGGGGGCTAACAGATACGCAGTATTTT
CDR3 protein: CASSARRGLTDTQYF

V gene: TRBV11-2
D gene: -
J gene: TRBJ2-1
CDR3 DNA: TGTGCCAGCAGCTTAGGGGCTAGCGATGAGCAGTTCTTC
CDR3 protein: CASSLGASDEQFF

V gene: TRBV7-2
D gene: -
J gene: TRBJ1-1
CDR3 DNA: TGTGCCAGCAGCCGAGACAGCTACACTGAAGCTTTCTTT
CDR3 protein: CASSRDSYTEAFF